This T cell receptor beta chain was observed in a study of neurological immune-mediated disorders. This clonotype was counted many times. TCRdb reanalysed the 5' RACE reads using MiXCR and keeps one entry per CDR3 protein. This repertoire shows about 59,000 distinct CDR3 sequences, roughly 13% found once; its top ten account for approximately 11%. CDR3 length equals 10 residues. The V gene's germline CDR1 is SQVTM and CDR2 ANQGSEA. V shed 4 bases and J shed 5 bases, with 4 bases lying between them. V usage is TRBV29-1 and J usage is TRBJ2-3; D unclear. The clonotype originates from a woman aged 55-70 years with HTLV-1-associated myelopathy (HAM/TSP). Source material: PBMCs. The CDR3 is CSVGVDTQYF. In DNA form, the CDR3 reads TGCAGCGTTGGGGTAGATACGCAGTATTTT.